Listed here are 27 T cell receptor beta chains from one sample, sequenced in a study of cytomegalovirus exposure and HLA in healthy donors. Method: immunoSEQ multiplex PCR; TCRdb's copy keeps in-frame clones and lacks some. The sample yields roughly 56,000 clones, about 88% seen once. Source material: PBMCs. These receptors all come from a woman between 18 and 29 years old in good health and CMV-seronegative.

V is TRBV5-1 and J is TRBJ2-1, with a possible D match to TRBD2 (5 bases). V was pared by 4 bases and J by 0 bases, with 5 bases between. Germline CDR1 reads SGHRS; CDR2 reads YFSETQ. This CDR3 is built from 13 residues. The chain's CDR3 is CASSRDSYNEQFF. The DNA of the CDR3 is TGCGCCAGCAGCCGGGACTCCTACAATGAGCAGTTCTTC.

The chain recombines TRBV5-1 with TRBJ2-7; a weak D match, TRBD2 (7 bases). Per the germline V gene, CDR1 is SGHRS and CDR2 is YFSETQ. The CDR3 runs to 15 residues. V was cut by 4 bases and J by 5 bases, with 19 bases left in between. The CDR3 here is CASSRAGGRNNEQYF. The CDR3 nucleotides are TGCGCCAGCAGCCGAGCCGGGGGGCGAAACAACGAGCAGTACTTC.

The V gene is TRBV5-1, the J gene TRBJ1-2; D is perhaps TRBD1 (5 bases). Germline CDR1 is SGHRS and CDR2 is YFSETQ. V lost 4 bases and J lost 4, with 14 bases in between. The CDR3 covers 14 residues. CDR3 in amino acids: CASSPSGGGYGYTF. In nucleotides, the CDR3 is TGCGCCAGCAGCCCGTCGGGGGGGGGCTATGGCTACACCTTC.

The chain links TRBV12-5 to TRBJ2-1; TRBD2 agrees at 15 bases. V was pared by 5 bases and J by 2 bases, with 10 bases of the junction left unmatched. The CDR3 length is 19 residues. The germline CDR1 and CDR2 sequences are LGHNT and FRNRAP. The CDR3 loop is CASGVPAGLAGGAYNEQFF. DNA for the CDR3: TGTGCTAGTGGTGTTCCCGCGGGACTAGCGGGGGGTGCCTACAATGAGCAGTTCTTC.

The rearrangement uses TRBV19 and TRBJ2-5; 9 positions match TRBD1. Germline assignment: CDR1 LNHDA and CDR2 SQIVND (reference sequence). This CDR3 is built from 15 residues. With 4 bases clipped from V and 4 bases from J, the junction kept 7 bases outside the gene matches. CDR3 residues: CASSTPKTGGETQYF. CDR3 nucleotides: TGTGCCAGTAGTACGCCCAAGACAGGGGGAGAGACCCAGTACTTC.

The CDR3 protein is CASSPYGTANYGYTF. In DNA form, the CDR3 reads TGTGCCAGCAGCCCTTATGGGACTGCAAACTATGGCTACACCTTC. The chain has TRBV5-4 and TRBJ1-2; possibly TRBD1 for D (5 bases). Per the germline V gene, CDR1 is SGHNT and CDR2 is YYREEE (reference sequence). V was shortened by 4 bases and J by 2 bases, with 15 bases between the two germline ends. CDR3 length: 15 amino acids. Based on the CDR3 plus reference TRBV5-4 and TRBJ1-2, the full variable domain is ETGVTQSPTHLIKTRGQQVTLRCSSQSGHNTVSWYQQALGQGPQFIFQYYREEENGRGNFPPRFSGLQFPNYSSELNVNALELDDSALYLCASSPYGTANYGYTFGSGTRLTVV.

The rearrangement links TRBV28 to TRBJ2-3; TRBD2 matches at 11 bases. There are 19 residues in the CDR3. CDR1 MDHEN and CDR2 SYDVKM come from the germline V gene. Trimming removed 1 base from V and 3 bases from J; junction bases left unmatched: 12. The CDR3 is CASSLLSASGRYLTDTQYF. DNA for the CDR3: TGTGCCAGCAGTTTATTATCGGCTAGCGGGAGGTACCTAACAGATACGCAGTATTTT.

The V gene is TRBV10-3, the J gene TRBJ2-7; the match to TRBD1 covers 7 bases. This CDR3 comprises 14 residues. Germline V gene lookup returns CDR1 ENHRY and CDR2 SYGVKD. V lost 3 bases, J lost 3 bases, and 5 bases stayed unmatched. DNA of the CDR3: TGTGCCATCAGTGACCGACAGGGCCTCTACGAGCAGTACTTC. Translating gives CAISDRQGLYEQYF.

The rearrangement links TRBV2 to TRBJ2-1; TRBD1 matches at 7 bases. The CDR3 extends over 13 amino acids. Germline lookup yields CDR1 SNHLY and CDR2 FYNNEI. Unmatched junction bases numbered 3, after V lost 8 bases and J lost 2 bases. The CDR3 spells CASDRATYNEQFF. CDR3 DNA sequence: TGTGCCAGCGACAGGGCGACCTACAATGAGCAGTTCTTC. Supplemented by reference TRBV2 and TRBJ2-1, the full variable domain reads EPEVTQTPSHQVTQMGQEVILRCVPISNHLYFYWYRQILGQKVEFLVSFYNNEISEKSEIFDDQFSVERPDGSNFTLKIRSTKLEDSAMYFCASDRATYNEQFFGPGTRLTVL.

The CDR3 DNA sequence: TGTGCCTGGGGGACAGGGAGGGACGAGCAGTACTTC. Translating it yields CAWGTGRDEQYF. The genes are TRBV30 and TRBJ2-7; 9 nucleotides match TRBD1. Germline-derived CDR1 and CDR2 are GTSNPN and SVGIG (reference sequence). The junction had 4 bases not matched to a gene; V was cut back by 5 bases and J by 5 bases. This CDR3 region has 12 residues.

The chain joins TRBV27 to TRBJ1-5; tentative D call: TRBD1 (5 bases). CDR1 and CDR2 (germline): MNHEY, SMNVEV (reference sequence). Deletions cut 2 bases from V and 8 bases from J, with 13 bases between. The CDR3 spans 14 residues. The CDR3, as DNA: TGTGCCAGCAGTTTAACCAGGGCGCAAGAGCCCCAGCATTTT. It translates to CASSLTRAQEPQHF.

The chain recombines TRBV2 with TRBJ2-7; TRBD1 matches 8 bases. The germline CDR1 and CDR2 sequences are SNHLY and FYNNEI. The CDR3 extends over 15 amino acids. With 2 bases clipped from V and 2 bases from J, the junction kept 5 bases outside the gene matches. The CDR3 DNA follows: TGTGCCAGCAGTGAACAGGGGGCAGGTACCTACGAGCAGTACTTC. This codes for CASSEQGAGTYEQYF.

CDR3 sequence reads: CASSFSDRAVEQYF. For the CDR3, the DNA is TGTGCCAGCAGTTTTTCGGACAGGGCTGTCGAGCAGTACTTC. This chain uses TRBV27 with TRBJ2-7, with TRBD1 matching over 8 bases. The CDR3 spans 14 residues. The ends lost 3 bases at V and 6 bases at J; junction bases unmatched: 7. In germline, CDR1 is MNHEY, CDR2 SMNVEV (reference sequence).

The chain employs TRBV5-1 and TRBJ2-3, with 7 bases that match TRBD1. The CDR3 extends over 15 amino acids. Germline CDR1 reads SGHRS; CDR2 reads YFSETQ. V shed 5 bases and J 3 bases; nucleotides not matched to a gene: 9. DNA of the CDR3: TGCGCCAGCAGAGACGGGACAGCCTTAACAGATACGCAGTATTTT. Its protein is CASRDGTALTDTQYF.

The V and J genes are TRBV6-4 and TRBJ2-2; maybe TRBD1 (5 bases). The CDR3 sequence is 16 residues long. V was pared by 3 bases and J by 2 bases, with 13 bases between. The germline V gene encodes CDR1 MRHNA and CDR2 SNTAGT. The CDR3, as DNA: TGTGCCAGCAGTGATCGGCCTGGGGCCAACACCGGGGAGCTGTTTTTT. Its protein product is CASSDRPGANTGELFF.

This clone appeared once. CDR3 DNA sequence: TGTGCCAGCAGCTTAAGGTCTGGGACAGGGCTCCGTTTAATGAACACTGAAGCTTTCTTT. Its translation is CASSLRSGTGLRLMNTEAFF. V and J are TRBV7-6 and TRBJ1-1, with TRBD1 matching 9 bases. The germline gives CDR1 SGHVS, CDR2 FNYEAQ. V dropped 2 bases and J dropped 0; count of bases not matched to a gene: 16. The CDR3 spans 20 residues.

The chain joins TRBV18 to TRBJ1-1; D unclear. CDR3 length: 13 residues. V shed 4 bases and J shed 0 bases, with 6 bases lying between them. CDR1 is KGHSH and CDR2 is LQKENI in the germline V gene. CDR3 DNA sequence: TGTGCCAGCTCACTCACAGTGAACACTGAAGCTTTCTTT. As protein: CASSLTVNTEAFF.

This rearrangement joins TRBV2 to TRBJ1-1; D gene ambiguous. V lost 1 base and J lost 1, with 4 bases in between. Germline loops: CDR1 SNHLY, CDR2 FYNNEI. The CDR3 sequence is 13 residues long. CDR3 sequence: CASSEGENTEAFF. CDR3 coding DNA: TGTGCCAGCAGTGAAGGAGAGAACACTGAAGCTTTCTTT.

The chain links TRBV10-3 to TRBJ2-3; 9 bases are shared with TRBD2. V lost 4 bases to trimming and J lost 2 bases; unmatched junction nucleotides: 7. This CDR3 region has 16 residues. Germline V gene sequence: CDR1 ENHRY, CDR2 SYGVKD. The CDR3 loop reads CAISGVAGGDTDTQYF. CDR3 DNA: TGTGCCATCAGTGGCGTCGCGGGGGGGGACACAGATACGCAGTATTTT.

The V call is TRBV4-1, the J call TRBJ2-7; D may be TRBD1 (5 bases). V lost 0 bases to trimming and J lost 2 bases, with 11 bases between them. This CDR3 is built from 15 residues. Germline values: CDR1 MGHRA, CDR2 YSYEKL. The CDR3 DNA sequence: TGCGCCAGCAGCCAAGATCTGGCAGGGCCCTACGAGCAGTACTTC. Translation: CASSQDLAGPYEQYF.

The chain employs TRBV7-9 and TRBJ1-2, with 8 bases that match TRBD1. The V gene's germline CDR1 is SEHNR and CDR2 FQNEAQ (reference sequence). J gave up 3 bases and V 1 base, and 7 bases lay outside the gene matches. The length of the CDR3 is 16 residues. DNA of the CDR3: TGTGCCAGCAGCTTAGGAACCGGGACAGGTGACTATGGCTACACCTTC. It translates to CASSLGTGTGDYGYTF.

The rearrangement uses TRBV5-6 and TRBJ2-7; D perhaps matches TRBD1 (6 bases). V was cut by 0 bases and J by 0 bases, with 13 bases left in between. CDR3 length equals 16 residues. CDR1 and CDR2 (germline): SGHDT, YYEEEE. CDR3 sequence (DNA): TGTGCCAGCAGCTTGGTAGGGACACAGTTCTCCTACGAGCAGTACTTC. Encoded protein: CASSLVGTQFSYEQYF.

V is TRBV20-1 and J is TRBJ2-7, with TRBD1 as a possible D gene (5 bases). Trimming removed 6 bases at V and 2 bases at J, with 8 bases between. The CDR3 length is 11 residues. The germline gives CDR1 DFQATT, CDR2 SNEGSKA (reference sequence). The CDR3 loop is CSATQAYEQYF. The CDR3 DNA reads TGCAGTGCGACACAGGCCTACGAGCAGTACTTC.

V gene TRBV18 combines with J gene TRBJ2-1; weak D call: TRBD1 (6 bases). In germline, CDR1 is KGHSH, CDR2 LQKENI. CDR3 length: 12 residues. The V and J ends lost 8 bases and 4 bases respectively, with 9 bases between them. For the CDR3, the DNA is TGTGCCAGCCGCACAGGGTACAATGAGCAGTTCTTC. Encoded protein: CASRTGYNEQFF.

The chain has TRBV2 and TRBJ2-1; TRBD2 matches 7 bases. Trimming removed 6 bases from V and 6 bases from J; junction bases left unmatched: 5. This CDR3 is 13 amino acids long. From germline, CDR1 is SNHLY and CDR2 FYNNEI. The CDR3 nucleotides are TGTGCCAGCAGAGAGACTAGCCTCAATGAGCAGTTCTTC. Its translation: CASRETSLNEQFF.

This clone was observed a few times. V usage is TRBV30 and J usage is TRBJ1-6; D is undetermined. V was clipped by 6 bases and J by 7 bases, with 10 bases between them. The CDR3 is made up of 12 amino acids. The germline V gene encodes CDR1 GTSNPN and CDR2 SVGIG (reference sequence). DNA of the CDR3: TGTGCCTGTTTTTCCGGGAATTCACCCCTCCACTTT. Amino acids: CACFSGNSPLHF.

The rearrangement links TRBV9 to TRBJ2-7; D perhaps matches TRBD2 (5 bases). Deletions cut 0 bases from V and 1 base from J, with 11 bases between. The CDR3 runs to 15 residues. CDR1 is SGDLS and CDR2 is YYNGEE in the germline V gene. This CDR3 reads CASSVGAATSYEQYF. The CDR3 DNA reads as TGTGCCAGCAGCGTAGGAGCGGCTACGTCCTACGAGCAGTACTTC.